These 21 T cell receptor beta chains were sequenced from one sample in a study of vaccination and CD4 T cells after COVID-19. The Oncomine TCR Beta short-read assay sequenced DNA from cultured CD4+ T cells. TCRdb re-called the PCR reads through MiXCR, storing one row per CDR3 protein. The sample carries some 9,000 distinct CDR3 sequences, 64% recorded once. Specified treatment: approximately 9-day PBMC culture with coronavirus spike peptide pools or control peptides (ViraFEST assay). For these TCRs, the target antigens are not known. Material for sequencing was CD4+ T cells from blood, cultured in vitro. Receptor source: a human donor who had recovered from COVID-19.

This clonotype was seen only a few times. V and J are TRBV7-3 and TRBJ1-1, with D possibly TRBD1 on 6 matching bases. The CDR3 is made up of 13 amino acids. Looked up from germline, CDR1 is SGHTA and CDR2 is FQGTGA. V was cut by 5 bases and J by 3 bases, with 10 bases left in between. Here the CDR3 reads CASSQGGYTEAFF. As DNA, the CDR3 is TGTGCCAGCAGCCAAGGGGGGTACACTGAAGCTTTCTTT.

The chain combines TRBV10-2 with TRBJ1-1; 11 nucleotides align to TRBD1. The germline gives CDR1 WSHSY, CDR2 SAAADI. The V gene end was trimmed by 8 bases and the J gene end by 0 bases; junction bases not matched to a gene: 5. CDR3 size: 15 residues. The CDR3 loop reads CASRDRGWLNTEAFF. CDR3 bases: TGCGCCAGCCGGGACAGGGGGTGGTTGAACACTGAAGCTTTCTTT.

The genes are TRBV6-1 and TRBJ1-5; 7 positions agree with TRBD1. Trimming removed 6 bases from V and 5 bases from J; junction bases left unmatched: 10. This CDR3 region has 15 residues. The germline V gene has CDR1 MNHNS and CDR2 SASEGT. CDR3 region: CASSFLRDSYQPQHF. CDR3 DNA: TGTGCCAGCAGCTTCCTCCGGGACAGCTATCAGCCCCAGCATTTT.

The CDR3 DNA reads as TGTGCCAGCAGGACGCCGTCACCGGGACTAGCCGCTGAGCAGTTCTTC. It encodes CASRTPSPGLAAEQFF. The rearrangement uses TRBV27 and TRBJ2-1; 9 bases line up with TRBD2. The V and J ends lost 6 bases and 9 bases, in that order; junction bases with no gene match: 15. There are 16 residues in the CDR3. The germline V gene has CDR1 MNHEY and CDR2 SMNVEV (reference sequence).

This clonotype appeared a few times. The V call is TRBV7-6, the J call TRBJ1-2; a possible D gene is TRBD1 (5 bases). Germline CDR1 reads SGHVS; CDR2 reads FNYEAQ. Deletions cut 5 bases from V and 6 bases from J, with 10 bases between. The CDR3 is made up of 12 amino acids. The CDR3 region has the DNA TGTGCCAGCAGCCCCGGGACGGATGGCTACACCTTC. This codes for CASSPGTDGYTF. Looking up the rest from reference TRBV7-6 and TRBJ1-2 gives the full variable domain: GAGVSQSPRYKVTKRGQDVALRCDPISGHVSLYWYRQALGQGPEFLTYFNYEAQQDKSGLPNDRFSAERPEGSISTLTIQRTEQRDSAMYRCASSPGTDGYTFGSGTRLTVV.

This chain connects TRBV7-8 to TRBJ2-5, with D tentatively TRBD2 (6 bases). The CDR3 consists of 14 residues. The V gene lost 1 base and the J gene lost 3 bases, with 9 bases spanning the gap. Germline V gene sequence: CDR1 SGHVS, CDR2 FQNEAQ. CDR3 nucleotide sequence: TGTGCCAGCAGCTTAGTCCGCGGGGAAGAGACCCAGTACTTC. Translation gives CASSLVRGEETQYF.

The chain couples TRBV11-2 to TRBJ1-1; D is uncertain. Germline loops: CDR1 SGHAT, CDR2 FQNNGV. The CDR3 contains 14 residues. Trimming shortened V by 0 bases and J by 0 bases, and 5 bases separated the two germline ends. The DNA for the CDR3 is TGTGCCAGCAGCTTAGATGGAGTGAACACTGAAGCTTTCTTT. Protein product: CASSLDGVNTEAFF.

The rearrangement links TRBV20-1 to TRBJ2-2; 8 bases are shared with TRBD1. The CDR3 has 17 amino acids. V dropped 1 base and J dropped 5; count of bases not matched to a gene: 12. Germline loops: CDR1 DFQATT, CDR2 SNEGSKA (reference sequence). CDR3 DNA sequence: TGCAGTGCTAGAGCCGGGCGGGGACAGGCCTGGACCGGGGAGCTGTTTTTT. Amino acids: CSARAGRGQAWTGELFF.

In its sample, this clonotype was seen once. The chain carries TRBV10-3 and TRBJ2-2; D might be TRBD1 (6 bases). This CDR3 region has 15 residues. V shed 2 bases and J shed 2 bases, with 9 bases lying between them. Germline CDR1 and CDR2: ENHRY and SYGVKD. The CDR3 is CAISETGTNTGELFF. The CDR3 DNA is TGTGCCATCAGTGAGACAGGGACAAACACCGGGGAGCTGTTTTTT.

This chain's CDR3 is CSARAGTVPTNEQFF. Here the CDR3 DNA reads TGCAGTGCTAGGGCCGGGACAGTACCTACAAATGAGCAGTTCTTC. The chain links TRBV20-1 to TRBJ2-1; 7 bases agree with TRBD1. The CDR3 contains 15 residues. Germline assignment: CDR1 DFQATT and CDR2 SNEGSKA (reference sequence). Losses at the gene ends were 3 bases for V and 7 bases for J; bases not matched to a gene: 12.

This chain links TRBV20-1 with TRBJ2-1, with 8 bases aligning to TRBD2. In germline, CDR1 is DFQATT, CDR2 SNEGSKA (reference sequence). The CDR3 runs to 16 residues. Trimming took 3 bases from V and 2 from J; bases not matched to a gene: 9. In nucleotides, the CDR3 is TGCAGTGCTAGTCTGGCGGGGGGCGATCCCTACAATGAGCAGTTCTTC. As protein: CSASLAGGDPYNEQFF.

The chain joins TRBV7-3 to TRBJ2-3, with TRBD2 matching 8 bases. V trimming: 5 bases; J trimming: 2 bases; junction bases outside the gene matches: 9. CDR1 SGHTA and CDR2 FQGTGA come from the germline V gene. The CDR3 consists of 16 residues. CDR3: CASSPTRTSTTDTQYF. The CDR3 coding sequence is TGTGCCAGCAGCCCTACTCGGACTAGCACCACAGATACGCAGTATTTT.

V and J are TRBV19 and TRBJ1-3; no reliable D call. The germline V and J ends were trimmed by 7 bases and 0 bases, with 4 bases remaining between them. Germline V gives CDR1 LNHDA, CDR2 SQIVND (reference sequence). The CDR3 is 12 residues long. Here the CDR3 reads CASTASGNTIYF. The CDR3 region has the DNA TGTGCCAGTACGGCCTCTGGAAACACCATATATTTT.

The J gene is TRBJ1-3, the V gene TRBV19; D remains unclear. CDR3 size: 16 residues. Germline CDR1 reads LNHDA; CDR2 reads SQIVND (reference sequence). The V end lost 7 bases, the J end lost 0 bases, and 16 bases lay between the germline ends. The CDR3 spells CASTSGQDLSGNTIYF. CDR3 DNA: TGTGCCAGTACCTCTGGGCAGGACCTCTCTGGAAACACCATATATTTT.

The chain employs TRBV10-3 and TRBJ1-2; no clear D gene. Germline CDR1 ENHRY, CDR2 SYGVKD. The V and J ends lost 2 bases and 2 bases respectively, with 3 bases between them. The length of the CDR3 is 12 residues. The CDR3 bases are TGTGCCATCAGTGAGACGAACTATGGCTACACCTTC. The encoded protein is CAISETNYGYTF.

This clonotype was detected once. An end of the junction does not agree with germline; a read error may underlie this. The chain joins TRBV7-2 to TRBJ1-1; D uncertain. CDR1 is SGHTA, CDR2 FQGNSA, per germline. This CDR3 region has 13 residues. CDR3 amino acids: CASSPAGRTEAFF. CDR3 coding DNA: TGCGCCAGCAGCCCGGCGGGGAGGACTGAAGCTTTCTTT.

The J gene is TRBJ1-1, the V gene TRBV28; the D is unclear. V lost 8 bases and J lost 7, with 14 bases in between. The CDR3 is 12 residues long. The germline V gene encodes CDR1 MDHEN and CDR2 SYDVKM. The CDR3 sequence: CASGIPGIEAFF. DNA of the CDR3: TGTGCCAGCGGAATACCAGGAATTGAAGCTTTCTTT.

The V and J genes are TRBV7-8 and TRBJ2-3; D is possibly TRBD2 (7 bases). Germline CDR1 reads SGHVS; CDR2 reads FQNEAQ. The CDR3 is 18 amino acids. Deletions cut 4 bases from V and 4 bases from J, with 24 bases between. The CDR3 region is CASSSPQFSGKGADTQYF. The CDR3 DNA follows: TGTGCCAGCAGCTCTCCCCAATTCAGCGGGAAGGGGGCAGATACGCAGTATTTT.

V usage is TRBV20-1 and J usage is TRBJ1-6, with D perhaps matching TRBD1 (5 bases). CDR1 and CDR2 (germline): DFQATT, SNEGSKA (reference sequence). Trimming stripped 1 base from V and 5 bases from J, with 9 bases between. The CDR3 spans 14 residues. The CDR3 sequence is CSARAGSDNSPLHF. The CDR3 DNA follows: TGCAGTGCTAGAGCAGGGAGCGATAATTCACCCCTCCACTTT.

A remark on this clonotype: As the CDR3 is not closed by the conserved phenylalanine or tryptophan, this likely results from a read error. The rearrangement joins TRBV28 to TRBJ2-4, with D maybe TRBD2 (6 bases). Trimming pared 4 bases from V and 1 base from J, leaving 11 bases between. The CDR3 is 15 residues long. Germline V gene data show CDR1 as MDHEN and CDR2 as SYDVKM. CDR3 nucleotides: TGTGCCAGCAGTTCCCCTCGGGAGGCCAAAAACATTCAGTACTCC. Its protein is CASSSPREAKNIQYS.

This chain joins TRBV7-6 and TRBJ1-2; 10 nucleotides line up with TRBD1. J gave up 6 bases and V 0 bases, and 7 bases lay outside the gene matches. The CDR3 runs 16 residues. Germline V gives CDR1 SGHVS, CDR2 FNYEAQ. CDR3 bases: TGTGCCAGCAGCTTAGCGTTGGACAGGGGGTGGGATGGCTACACCTTC. As protein: CASSLALDRGWDGYTF.